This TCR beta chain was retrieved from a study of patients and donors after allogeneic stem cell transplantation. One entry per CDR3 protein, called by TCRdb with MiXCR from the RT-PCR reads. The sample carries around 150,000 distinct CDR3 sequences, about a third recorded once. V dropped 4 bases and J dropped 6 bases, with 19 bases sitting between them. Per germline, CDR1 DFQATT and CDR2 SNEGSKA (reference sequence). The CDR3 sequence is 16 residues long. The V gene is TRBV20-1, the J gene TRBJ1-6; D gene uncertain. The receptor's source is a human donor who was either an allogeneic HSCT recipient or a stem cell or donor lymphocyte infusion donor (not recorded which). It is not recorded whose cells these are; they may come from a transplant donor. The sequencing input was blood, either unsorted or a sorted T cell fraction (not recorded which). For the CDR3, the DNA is TGCAGTGCTAATCCCCCTTTCGGGGTTGCTAATTCACCCCTCCACTTT. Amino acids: CSANPPFGVANSPLHF.